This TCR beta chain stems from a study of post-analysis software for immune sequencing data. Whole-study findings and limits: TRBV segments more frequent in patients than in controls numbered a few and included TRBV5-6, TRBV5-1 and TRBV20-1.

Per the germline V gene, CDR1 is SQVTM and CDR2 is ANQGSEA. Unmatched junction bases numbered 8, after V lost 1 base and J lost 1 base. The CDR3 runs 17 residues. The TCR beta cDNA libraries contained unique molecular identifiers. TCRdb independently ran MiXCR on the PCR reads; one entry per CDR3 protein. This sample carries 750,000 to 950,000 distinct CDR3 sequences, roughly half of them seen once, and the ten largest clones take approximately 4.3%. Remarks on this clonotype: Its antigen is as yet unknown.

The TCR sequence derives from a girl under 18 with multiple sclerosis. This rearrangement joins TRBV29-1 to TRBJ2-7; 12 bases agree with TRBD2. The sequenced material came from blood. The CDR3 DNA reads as TGCAGCGTTGAAGGGCTAGCGGGGGGGCTACGTTCCTACGAGCAGTACTTC. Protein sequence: CSVEGLAGGLRSYEQYF.